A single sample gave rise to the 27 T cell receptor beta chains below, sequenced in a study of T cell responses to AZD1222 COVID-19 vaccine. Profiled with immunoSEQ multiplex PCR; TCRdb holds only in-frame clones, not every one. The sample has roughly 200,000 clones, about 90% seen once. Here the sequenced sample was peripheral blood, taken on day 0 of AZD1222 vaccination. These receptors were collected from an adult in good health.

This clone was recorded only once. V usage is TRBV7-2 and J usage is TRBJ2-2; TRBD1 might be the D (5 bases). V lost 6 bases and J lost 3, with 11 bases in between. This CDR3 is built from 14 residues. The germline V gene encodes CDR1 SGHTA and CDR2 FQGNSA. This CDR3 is CASSYQGYTGELFF. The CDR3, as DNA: TGTGCCAGCAGTTATCAGGGTTACACCGGGGAGCTGTTTTTT.

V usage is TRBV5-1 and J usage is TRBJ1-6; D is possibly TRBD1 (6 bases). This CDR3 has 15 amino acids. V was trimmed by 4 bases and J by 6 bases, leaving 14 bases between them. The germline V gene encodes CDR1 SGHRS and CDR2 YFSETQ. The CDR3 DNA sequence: TGCGCCAGCAGCCCCCTGCAGGGGATTAATTCACCCCTCCACTTT. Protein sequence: CASSPLQGINSPLHF.

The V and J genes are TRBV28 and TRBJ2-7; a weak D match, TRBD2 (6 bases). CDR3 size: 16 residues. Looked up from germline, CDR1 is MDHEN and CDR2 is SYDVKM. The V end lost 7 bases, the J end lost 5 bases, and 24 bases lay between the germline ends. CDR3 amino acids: CASTTRGGASLDEQYF. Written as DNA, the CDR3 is TGTGCCAGCACCACCCGCGGAGGGGCGTCCTTAGACGAGCAGTACTTC.

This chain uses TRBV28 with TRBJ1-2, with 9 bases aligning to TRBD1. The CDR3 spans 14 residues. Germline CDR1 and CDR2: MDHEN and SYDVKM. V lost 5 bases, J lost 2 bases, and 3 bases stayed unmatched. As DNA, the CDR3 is TGTGCCAGCAGTCCAGGGACAGGGAACTATGGCTACACCTTC. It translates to CASSPGTGNYGYTF.

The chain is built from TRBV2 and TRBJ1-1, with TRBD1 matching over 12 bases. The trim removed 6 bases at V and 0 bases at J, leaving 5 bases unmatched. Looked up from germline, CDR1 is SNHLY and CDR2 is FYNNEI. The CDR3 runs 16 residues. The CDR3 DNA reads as TGTGCCAGCAGAACCGGGACAGGGGGCCTGAACACTGAAGCTTTCTTT. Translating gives CASRTGTGGLNTEAFF.

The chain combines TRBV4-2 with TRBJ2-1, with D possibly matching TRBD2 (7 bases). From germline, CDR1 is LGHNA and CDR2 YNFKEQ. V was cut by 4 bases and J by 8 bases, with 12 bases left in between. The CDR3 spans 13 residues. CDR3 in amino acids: CASSRGGVDEQFF. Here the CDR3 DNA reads TGTGCCAGCAGCCGAGGGGGGGTCGATGAGCAGTTCTTC.

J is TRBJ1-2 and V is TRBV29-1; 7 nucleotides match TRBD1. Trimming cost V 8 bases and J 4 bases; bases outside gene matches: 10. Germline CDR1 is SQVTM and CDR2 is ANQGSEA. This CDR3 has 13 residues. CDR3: CSIPGQRGYGYTF. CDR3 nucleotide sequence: TGCAGCATCCCGGGACAGCGGGGCTATGGCTACACCTTC.

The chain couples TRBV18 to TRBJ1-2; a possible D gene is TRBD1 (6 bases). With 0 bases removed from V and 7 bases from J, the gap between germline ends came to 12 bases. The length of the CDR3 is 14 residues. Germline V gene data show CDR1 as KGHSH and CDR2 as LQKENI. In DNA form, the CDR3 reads TGTGCCAGCTCACCACCGGGGGCCGCGGGTGGCTACACCTTC. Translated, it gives CASSPPGAAGGYTF.

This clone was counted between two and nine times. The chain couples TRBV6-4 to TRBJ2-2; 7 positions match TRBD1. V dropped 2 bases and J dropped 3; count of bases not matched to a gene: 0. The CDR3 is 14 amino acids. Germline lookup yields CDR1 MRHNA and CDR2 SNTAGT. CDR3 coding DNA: TGTGCCAGCAGTGACAGGGGGCACACCGGGGAGCTGTTTTTT. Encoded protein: CASSDRGHTGELFF.

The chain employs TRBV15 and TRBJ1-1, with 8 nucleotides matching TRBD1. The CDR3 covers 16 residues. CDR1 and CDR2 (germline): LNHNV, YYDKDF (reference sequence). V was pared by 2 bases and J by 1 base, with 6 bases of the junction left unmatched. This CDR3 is CATSRLRQGPNTEAFF. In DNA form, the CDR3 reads TGTGCCACCAGCAGATTACGACAGGGGCCGAACACTGAAGCTTTCTTT.

The CDR3 coding sequence is TGTGCCTGGAGCGACGGTGGGATGATATACTTC. The encoded protein is CAWSDGGMIYF. The rearrangement joins TRBV30 to TRBJ2-7; no clear D. The CDR3 consists of 11 residues. Trimming stripped 3 bases from V and 13 bases from J, with 16 bases between. Germline V gene sequence: CDR1 GTSNPN, CDR2 SVGIG (reference sequence).

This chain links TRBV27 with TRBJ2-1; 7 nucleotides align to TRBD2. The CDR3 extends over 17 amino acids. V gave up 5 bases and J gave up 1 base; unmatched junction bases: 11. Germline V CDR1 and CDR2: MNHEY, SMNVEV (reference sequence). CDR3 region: CASSPSGLQNSYNEQFF. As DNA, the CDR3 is TGTGCCAGCAGTCCCTCGGGACTACAAAATTCCTACAATGAGCAGTTCTTC.

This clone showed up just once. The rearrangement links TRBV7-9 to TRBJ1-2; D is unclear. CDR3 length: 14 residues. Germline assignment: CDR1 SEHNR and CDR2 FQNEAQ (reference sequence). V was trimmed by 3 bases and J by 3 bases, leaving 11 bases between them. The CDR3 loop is CASSFSEGHYGYTF. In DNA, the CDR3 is TGTGCCAGCAGCTTTAGTGAAGGTCACTATGGCTACACCTTC.

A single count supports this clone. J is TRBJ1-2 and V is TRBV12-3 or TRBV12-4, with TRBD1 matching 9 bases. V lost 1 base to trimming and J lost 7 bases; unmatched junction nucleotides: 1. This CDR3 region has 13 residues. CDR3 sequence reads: CASSLDRGPGYTF. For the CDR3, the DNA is TGTGCCAGCAGTTTAGACAGGGGGCCTGGCTACACCTTC.

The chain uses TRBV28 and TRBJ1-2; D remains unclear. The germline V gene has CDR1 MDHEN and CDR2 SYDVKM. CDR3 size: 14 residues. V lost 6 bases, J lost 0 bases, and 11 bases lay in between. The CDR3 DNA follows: TGTGCCAGCAGGGACGGACTTACTAACTATGGCTACACCTTC. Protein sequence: CASRDGLTNYGYTF.

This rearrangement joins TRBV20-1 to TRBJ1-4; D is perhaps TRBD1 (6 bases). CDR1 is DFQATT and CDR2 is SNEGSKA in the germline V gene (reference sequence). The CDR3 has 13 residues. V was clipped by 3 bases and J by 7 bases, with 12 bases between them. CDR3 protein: CSASSGVGEKLFF. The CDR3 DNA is TGCAGTGCTAGTTCAGGGGTGGGTGAAAAACTGTTTTTT.

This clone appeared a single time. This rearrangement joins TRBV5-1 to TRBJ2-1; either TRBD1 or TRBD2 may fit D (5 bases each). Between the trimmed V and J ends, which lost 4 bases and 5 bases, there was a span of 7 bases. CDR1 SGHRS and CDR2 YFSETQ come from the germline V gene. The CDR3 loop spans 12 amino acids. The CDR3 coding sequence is TGCGCCAGCAGCGGGACGGACAATGAGCAGTTCTTC. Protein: CASSGTDNEQFF.

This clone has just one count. The DNA for the CDR3 is TGTGCCAGCAGCACTTGGGCATCCCAAACGGCTTTCTTT. Translated, it gives CASSTWASQTAFF. The rearrangement uses TRBV6-5 and TRBJ1-1; D not resolved. CDR3 length: 13 residues. Germline values: CDR1 MNHEY, CDR2 SVGAGI. Trimming took 6 bases from V and 11 from J, leaving 19 bases between them.

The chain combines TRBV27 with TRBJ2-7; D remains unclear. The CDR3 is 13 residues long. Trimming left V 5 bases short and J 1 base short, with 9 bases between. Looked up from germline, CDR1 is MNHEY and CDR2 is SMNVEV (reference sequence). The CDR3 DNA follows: TGTGCCAGCAGTCTCTCTTTGTCCTACGAGCAGTACTTC. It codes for CASSLSLSYEQYF.

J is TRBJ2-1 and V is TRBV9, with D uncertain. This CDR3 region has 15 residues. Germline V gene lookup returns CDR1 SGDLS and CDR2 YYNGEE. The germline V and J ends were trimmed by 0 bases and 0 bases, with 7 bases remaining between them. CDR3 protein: CASSVEAGSYNEQFF. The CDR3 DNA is TGTGCCAGCAGCGTAGAGGCTGGCTCCTACAATGAGCAGTTCTTC.

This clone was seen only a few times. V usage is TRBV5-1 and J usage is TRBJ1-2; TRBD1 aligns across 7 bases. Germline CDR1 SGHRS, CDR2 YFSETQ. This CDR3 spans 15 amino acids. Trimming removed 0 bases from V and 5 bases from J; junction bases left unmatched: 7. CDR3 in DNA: TGCGCCAGCAGCTTGGGAGCGACAGGGATGTATGGCTACACCTTC. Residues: CASSLGATGMYGYTF.

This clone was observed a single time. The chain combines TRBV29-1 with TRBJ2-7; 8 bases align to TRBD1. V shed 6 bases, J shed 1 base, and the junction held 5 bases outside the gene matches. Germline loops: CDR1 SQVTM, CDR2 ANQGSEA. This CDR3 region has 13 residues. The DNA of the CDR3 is TGCAGCGTCCGGACAGGGAATTCCTACGAGCAGTACTTC. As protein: CSVRTGNSYEQYF.

CDR3 bases: TGTGCCACCAGCAGAGTGGGAGCCGAGACCCAGTACTTC. Amino acids: CATSRVGAETQYF. The genes are TRBV15 and TRBJ2-5, with D possibly matching TRBD2 (5 bases). The CDR3 contains 13 residues. Germline V gene data show CDR1 as LNHNV and CDR2 as YYDKDF (reference sequence). Trimming took off 1 base at V and 5 bases at J, with 8 bases between the two ends.

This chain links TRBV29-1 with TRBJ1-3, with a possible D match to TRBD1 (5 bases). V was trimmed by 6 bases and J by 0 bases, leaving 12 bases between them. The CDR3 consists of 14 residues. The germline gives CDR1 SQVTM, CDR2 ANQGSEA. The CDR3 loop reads CSVAGHISGNTIYF. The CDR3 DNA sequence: TGCAGCGTCGCTGGACACATCTCTGGAAACACCATATATTTT.

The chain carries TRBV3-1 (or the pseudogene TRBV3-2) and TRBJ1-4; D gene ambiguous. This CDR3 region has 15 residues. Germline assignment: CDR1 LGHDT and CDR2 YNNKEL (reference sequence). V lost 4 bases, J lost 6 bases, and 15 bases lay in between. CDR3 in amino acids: CASSRQAGLDEKLFF. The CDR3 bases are TGTGCCAGCAGCCGCCAGGCGGGGTTGGATGAAAAACTGTTTTTT.

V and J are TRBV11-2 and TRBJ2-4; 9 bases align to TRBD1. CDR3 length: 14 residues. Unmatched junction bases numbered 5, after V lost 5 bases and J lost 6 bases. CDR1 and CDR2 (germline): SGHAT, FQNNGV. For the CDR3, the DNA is TGTGCCAGCAGCCTACAGGGGGCTGCAAACATTCAGTACTTC. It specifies CASSLQGAANIQYF.

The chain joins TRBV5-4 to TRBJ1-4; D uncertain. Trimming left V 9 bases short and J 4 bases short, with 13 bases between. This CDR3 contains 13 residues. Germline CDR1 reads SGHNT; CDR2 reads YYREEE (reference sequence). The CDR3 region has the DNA TGTGCCATTACGGACGGACGTAATGAAAAACTGTTTTTT. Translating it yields CAITDGRNEKLFF.